The 11 T cell receptor beta chains below come from one sample, sequenced in a study of T cells in Graves' hyperthyroidism and ophthalmopathy. The CDR3 regions of TCR beta were amplified from RNA transcripts. The HTBI primer set was used in a first-round RT-PCR of the TCR CDR3. TCRdb processed the multiplex PCR reads anew with MiXCR; each CDR3 protein has one entry. The data contain hundreds of thousands of distinct CDR3 sequences, approximately 20% of them seen just once; the ten biggest clones take up over 55%. Sequenced material: blood. Source of these receptors: a man between 25 and 39 years old with Graves' ophthalmopathy.

The gene calls are TRBV10-3 and TRBJ1-6, with D tentatively TRBD1 (6 bases). The V end was cut by 2 bases, the J end by 7 bases, with 6 bases between. Germline CDR1 and CDR2: ENHRY and SYGVKD. This CDR3 region has 13 residues. CDR3 nucleotides: TGTGCCATCAGTGAGGGGACAAATTCACCCCTCCACTTT. It codes for CAISEGTNSPLHF.

This clonotype came up many times. The V call is TRBV19, the J call TRBJ1-1; TRBD1 aligns across 8 bases. The germline gives CDR1 LNHDA, CDR2 SQIVND (reference sequence). The CDR3 is 19 amino acids. The V segment lost 6 bases and the J segment 3 bases; nucleotides outside the gene matches: 21. DNA for the CDR3: TGTGCCAGTAGCCTCAGGACAGGGCGGATGCCTCGAGTTGACACTGAAGCTTTCTTT. Protein sequence: CASSLRTGRMPRVDTEAFF.

This clonotype has just one count. A much larger clonotype is one base distant, so this may be a read error. The V and J genes are TRBV20-1 and TRBJ2-7; D may correspond to TRBD1 or TRBD2 (5 bases each). This CDR3 is built from 13 residues. From germline, CDR1 is DFQATT and CDR2 SNEGSKA (reference sequence). Trimming left V 7 bases short and J 5 bases short, with 18 bases between. The CDR3 reads CSGSRGPDDEQYF. CDR3 bases: TGCAGTGGTAGTCGGGGACCCGACGACGAGCAGTACTTC.

This clonotype was picked up a small number of times. The rearrangement joins TRBV28 to TRBJ1-6; TRBD1 matches at 8 bases. The ends lost 6 bases at V and 8 bases at J; junction bases unmatched: 15. The germline gives CDR1 MDHEN, CDR2 SYDVKM. The CDR3 covers 17 residues. Written as DNA, the CDR3 is TGTGCCAGCAGGATAATAACCAGGGGGCTAGGACATTCACCCCTCCACTTT. It is translated as CASRIITRGLGHSPLHF.

V and J are TRBV24-1 and TRBJ2-3; no firm D call. The CDR3 is 11 residues long. Germline V CDR1 and CDR2: KGHDR, SFDVKD. Trimming cost V 9 bases and J 5 bases, with 8 bases left between them. The CDR3 reads CATGELDTQYF. The CDR3 region has the DNA TGTGCCACCGGGGAATTAGATACGCAGTATTTT.

This clonotype was observed a handful of times. This chain uses TRBV10-3 with TRBJ1-3; unclear D gene. This CDR3 region has 14 residues. V lost 4 bases to trimming and J lost 0 bases, with 7 bases between them. From germline, CDR1 is ENHRY and CDR2 SYGVKD. CDR3 DNA: TGTGCCATCAGTGCGGAGATCTCTGGAAACACCATATATTTT. The encoded protein is CAISAEISGNTIYF.

This clonotype showed up many times. The rearrangement joins TRBV12-3 or TRBV12-4 to TRBJ2-7; 10 bases match TRBD2. The CDR3 is made up of 14 amino acids. After removal of 6 bases from V and 2 bases from J, the junction contained 4 bases not matched to a gene. The CDR3 nucleotides read TGTGCCAGCAGACGGACTAGCGGAGCCTACGAGCAGTACTTC. It is translated as CASRRTSGAYEQYF.

The rearrangement links TRBV7-9 to TRBJ1-2; 9 nucleotides line up with TRBD1. Germline V lookup: CDR1 SEHNR, CDR2 FQNEAQ (reference sequence). CDR3 length: 14 amino acids. With 1 base clipped from V and 5 bases from J, the junction kept 2 bases outside the gene matches. The CDR3 loop is CASSLETGGYGYTF. CDR3 sequence (DNA): TGTGCCAGCAGCTTAGAGACAGGGGGGTATGGCTACACCTTC.

With regard to this clonotype: This may be a read error, as it is one base from a much larger clone. The chain uses TRBV20-1 and TRBJ2-1; a possible D gene is TRBD2 (5 bases). Trimming stripped 8 bases from V and 0 bases from J, with 17 bases between. CDR3 size: 15 residues. CDR1 is DFQATT, CDR2 SNEGSKA, per germline (reference sequence). CDR3 bases: TGCAGTATCACCGGGGTACCGAGCTCCTACAATGAGCAGTTCTTC. Amino acids: CSITGVPSSYNEQFF.

The V gene is TRBV29-1, the J gene TRBJ2-1, with TRBD2 identical over 7 bases. J was trimmed by 0 bases and V by 5 bases; bases with no gene match: 13. Germline V gene lookup returns CDR1 SQVTM and CDR2 ANQGSEA. The CDR3 consists of 17 residues. CDR3 nucleotides: TGCAGCGTTCGGAGGACGACTAGCCCATCCTCCTACAATGAGCAGTTCTTC. This sequence encodes CSVRRTTSPSSYNEQFF.

This clonotype showed up just a few times. The rearrangement uses TRBV6-1 and TRBJ2-3; weak D call: TRBD1 (5 bases). The V gene's germline CDR1 is MNHNS and CDR2 SASEGT. The V end was cut by 6 bases, the J end by 0 bases, with 10 bases between. This CDR3 region has 14 residues. In DNA form, the CDR3 reads TGTGCCAGCAGCTCGACAGTAAGCACAGATACGCAGTATTTT. Its protein is CASSSTVSTDTQYF.